Listed here is a single T cell receptor beta chain. Antigen unknown. This specimen comes from a study of Ad26.COV2.S vaccination and SARS-CoV-2 variants. Study observations and caveats: Estimates derived from TCR breadth and depth analyses may have underestimated total T cell responses.

The CDR3 extends over 14 amino acids. Trimming removed 0 bases at V and 8 bases at J, with 11 bases between. The germline gives CDR1 KGHSH, CDR2 LQKENI. The treatment is: about 20 received Ad26.COV2.S at low or high dose, single or two shots; 5 received placebo; per-sample allocation not given. Repertoires come from day 63 after the first vaccine or placebo injection. Aged 18-55 years, donor was enrolled in Boston in the early 2020s. Method: immunoSEQ multiplex PCR; TCRdb's copy keeps in-frame clones and lacks some. Among hundreds of thousands of clones listed, approximately 88% were seen once. The clonotype comes from a person aged 18-65 years who received the Ad26.COV2.S COVID-19 vaccine or a placebo. Specimen: peripheral blood, collected in a trial of Ad26.COV2.S vaccine versus placebo. The V gene is TRBV18, the J gene TRBJ2-1; D is possibly TRBD2 (6 bases). The CDR3 DNA sequence: TGTGCCAGCTCACCACCCGCGGGGTGGCATGAGCAGTTCTTC. Encoded protein: CASSPPAGWHEQFF.